This TCR beta chain derives from a study of glioma-infiltrating T cells. Findings and caveats of the study: Above-expected tissue-blood divergence occurred in all gliomas, most in low-grade ones.

TCR alpha and beta CDR3 regions were amplified from RNA using iRepertoire nested multiplex PCR. Tissue mRNA or PBMC total RNA, about 90-450 ng, went into one-step reverse transcription and amplification. One entry per CDR3 protein, called by TCRdb with MiXCR from the multiplex PCR reads. The data hold around 130,000 distinct CDR3 sequences, with approximately 26% observed a single time. Regarding this clonotype: Its cognate antigen is unknown. A single base separates this from a much larger clone, so it may be a read error.

Germline assignment: CDR1 DFQATT and CDR2 SNEGSKA (reference sequence). The CDR3 is 15 amino acids. The V end lost 0 bases, the J end lost 5 bases, and 14 bases lay between the germline ends. The sample taken for sequencing was glioma tissue, nonneoplastic brain tissue, or PBMCs (not recorded which). The V call is TRBV20-1, the J call TRBJ1-5; D is undetermined. The sequence came from a human donor with low-grade glioma or glioblastoma, undergoing nonglioma brain surgery, or in good health (not recorded which). This CDR3 is CSARDSGRLHQPQHF. CDR3 nucleotides: TGCAGTGCTAGAGATTCCGGCAGGCTACATCAGCCCCAGCATTTT.